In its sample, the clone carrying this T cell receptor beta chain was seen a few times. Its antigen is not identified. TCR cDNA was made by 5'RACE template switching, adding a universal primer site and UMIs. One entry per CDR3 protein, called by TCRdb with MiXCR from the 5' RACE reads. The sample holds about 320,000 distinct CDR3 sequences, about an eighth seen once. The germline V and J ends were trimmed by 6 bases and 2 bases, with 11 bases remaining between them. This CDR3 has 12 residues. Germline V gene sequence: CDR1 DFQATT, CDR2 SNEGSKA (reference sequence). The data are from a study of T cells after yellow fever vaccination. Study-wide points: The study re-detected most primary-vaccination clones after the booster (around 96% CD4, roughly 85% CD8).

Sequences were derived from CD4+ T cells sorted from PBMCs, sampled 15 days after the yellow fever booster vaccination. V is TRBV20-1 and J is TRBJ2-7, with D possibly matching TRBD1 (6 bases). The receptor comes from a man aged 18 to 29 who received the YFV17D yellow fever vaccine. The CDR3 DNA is TGCAGTGCAAAAGAGGGGGCCTACGAGCAGTACTTC. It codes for CSAKEGAYEQYF.